The present T cell receptor (beta chain) was sequenced within a study of identical twins' blood T cells. TCRdb ran MiXCR on the 5' RACE reads and lists one entry per CDR3 protein. The sample has fewer than 450,000 distinct CDR3 sequences, roughly 28% seen once; the top ten hold about 6%. This clonotype appeared a few times. Germline V gene data show CDR1 as ENHRY and CDR2 as SYGVKD. V lost 6 bases and J lost 5, with 13 bases in between. CDR3 length: 13 amino acids. The clonotype comes from a woman aged 18-55 years in good health. Sequenced input: PBMCs. This chain joins TRBV10-3 and TRBJ1-1; TRBD1 might be the D (5 bases). The CDR3 bases are TGTGCCATCAGGCGGCAGGGAGGTACTGAAGCTTTCTTT. Protein sequence: CAIRRQGGTEAFF.